Below, one TCR beta chain is given with its context. What it binds is unknown. Samples were taken several times over chemoradiotherapy. Data came from immunoSEQ multiplex PCR; TCRdb stores just in-frame clones and leaves some out. The sample holds about 6,100 clones, around 72% seen once. This sample is drawn from a study of chemoradiotherapy in HPV16-positive cancers. Study in general: Functional T-cell assays on two HPV16-positive patients' cells defined candidate HPV-specific clones and common TCR motifs.

General observations from the study: HPV-responsive T-cell expansion during chemoradiotherapy was linked to improved recurrence-free survival in HPV16-positive patients.

The V gene lost 1 base and the J gene lost 3 bases, with 10 bases spanning the gap. Germline CDR1 is LGHNA and CDR2 is YNFKEQ. CDR3 length: 15 residues. The chain combines TRBV4-2 with TRBJ2-1; possibly TRBD1 or TRBD2 for D (5 bases each). The material was tumor tissue, obtained from a patient who underwent chemoradiotherapy. The sequence came from a human donor with HPV-associated anogenital cancer. CDR3 region: CASSQGDGNYNEQFF. The CDR3 DNA follows: TGTGCCAGCAGCCAAGGGGACGGAAACTACAATGAGCAGTTCTTC.